The 17 T cell receptor beta chains listed next were all sequenced from one sample in a study of vaccination and CD4 T cells after COVID-19 (dated by TCRdb to between 2021 and 2023). These receptors are not linked to any known antigen. The method behind the library was PCR. TCRdb names Illumina iSeq 100 as the instrument used. TCR sequencing of DNA from cultured CD4+ T cells used the Oncomine TCR Beta short-read assay at the Johns Hopkins FTIC core. TCRdb itself trimmed the public reads at Q25 with fastp, ran MiXCR and retained productive beta chains. One record per CDR3 amino acid sequence lists the most common genes and DNA. This sample comprises approximately 1,500 distinct CDR3 sequences, 60% to 75% of them detected only once. Jointly, the top ten make up 40% to 45% of the sample. Per the publication, the treatment or condition label means: approximately nine-day PBMC culture with coronavirus spike peptide pools or control peptides (ViraFEST assay).

This sample comprised CD4+ T cells from blood, cultured in vitro, obtained after SARS-CoV-2 vaccination. The origin of the receptors is a human donor who had recovered from COVID-19.

Sample share makes this clonotype hyperexpanded. The chain combines TRBV20-1 with TRBJ1-6, with 7 bases that match TRBD1. V shed 6 bases and J 8 bases; nucleotides not matched to a gene: 16. This CDR3 comprises 16 residues. The germline V gene has CDR1 DFQATT and CDR2 SNEGSKA (reference sequence). The CDR3 DNA sequence: TGCAGTGCCACCTTTGACCGGGACAGATTTTATTCACCCCTCCACTTT. Translation gives CSATFDRDRFYSPLHF.

This clonotype is categorized as hyperexpanded (1% or more). The V call is TRBV7-2, the J call TRBJ1-2; D may be TRBD1 (5 bases). This CDR3 spans 13 amino acids. Between the trimmed V and J ends, which lost 5 bases and 5 bases, there was a span of 12 bases. The germline gives CDR1 SGHTA, CDR2 FQGNSA. The DNA of the CDR3 is TGTGCCAGCAGCACTACCGGGGGATATGGCTACACCTTC. It yields the protein CASSTTGGYGYTF. The full variable domain, with the rest looked up from reference TRBV7-2 and TRBJ1-2, is GAGVSQSPSNKVTEKGKDVELRCDPISGHTALYWYRQSLGQGLEFLIYFQGNSAPDKSGLPSDRFSAERTGGSVSTLTIQRTQQEDSAVYLCASSTTGGYGYTFGSGTRLTVV.

As concerns this clonotype: Sequence at one end of the junction differs from germline and may be a read error. The rearrangement links TRBV10-3 to TRBJ1-6, with a weak D call TRBD1 (6 bases). The length of the CDR3 is 13 residues. Germline V gene lookup returns CDR1 ENHRY and CDR2 SYGVKD. CDR3 nucleotide sequence: TGTGCCATGAGTGGGGGGGGGCATTCACCCCTCCACTTT. This sequence encodes CAMSGGGHSPLHF.

This chain links TRBV7-2 with TRBJ1-1, with no clear D. V lost 5 bases and J 3 bases, leaving 10 bases between the germline ends. This CDR3 is 13 amino acids long. Germline-derived CDR1 and CDR2 are SGHTA and FQGNSA. CDR3 amino acids: CASSIGGYTEAFF. The CDR3 DNA follows: TGTGCCAGCAGCATCGGCGGTTACACTGAAGCTTTCTTT.

In this sample, this clonotype turned up a few times. The chain couples TRBV7-9 to TRBJ1-2; D unclear. The CDR3 contains 11 residues. With 8 bases removed from V and 2 bases from J, the gap between germline ends came to 6 bases. Germline V gene sequence: CDR1 SEHNR, CDR2 FQNEAQ (reference sequence). This CDR3 is CASESNYGYTF. For the CDR3, the DNA is TGTGCCAGCGAAAGCAACTATGGCTACACCTTC.

This sequence joins TRBV24-1 and TRBJ2-3; possible D gene TRBD2, 7 bases. CDR1 is KGHDR and CDR2 is SFDVKD in the germline V gene. CDR3 size: 15 residues. V lost 10 bases, J lost 2 bases, and 18 bases lay in between. Here the CDR3 DNA reads TGTGCCACGTCCGGGCGGGGGCAGCACACAGATACGCAGTATTTT. Translation: CATSGRGQHTDTQYF.

The chain carries TRBV10-3 and TRBJ1-2; TRBD1 is a possible D gene (6 bases). The V gene's germline CDR1 is ENHRY and CDR2 SYGVKD. V gave up 4 bases and J gave up 6 bases, with 18 bases separating them. The CDR3 has 15 residues. Written as DNA, the CDR3 is TGTGCCATCAGTGCACGACAGGAAGATAGGAATGGCTACACCTTC. This sequence encodes CAISARQEDRNGYTF.

This chain uses TRBV20-1 with TRBJ2-7; 13 nucleotides line up with TRBD2. Per germline, CDR1 DFQATT and CDR2 SNEGSKA (reference sequence). With 1 base clipped from V and 0 bases from J, the junction kept 9 bases outside the gene matches. The CDR3 has 18 amino acids. The CDR3 loop is CSARGLTSGGKSSYEQYF. The CDR3 DNA reads TGCAGTGCTAGAGGACTGACTAGCGGGGGGAAAAGCTCCTACGAGCAGTACTTC.

The chain's CDR3 is CASSLVPGGGRTEAFF. In DNA form, the CDR3 reads TGTGCCAGCAGCTTAGTCCCAGGGGGCGGGAGGACTGAAGCTTTCTTT. V gene TRBV7-2 combines with J gene TRBJ1-1; TRBD1 aligns across 8 bases. Trimming removed 1 base from V and 5 bases from J; junction bases left unmatched: 9. This CDR3 has 16 residues. Germline lookup yields CDR1 SGHTA and CDR2 FQGNSA. Filled out from reference TRBV7-2 and TRBJ1-1, the complete variable domain reads GAGVSQSPSNKVTEKGKDVELRCDPISGHTALYWYRQSLGQGLEFLIYFQGNSAPDKSGLPSDRFSAERTGGSVSTLTIQRTQQEDSAVYLCASSLVPGGGRTEAFFGQGTRLTVV.

V and J are TRBV30 and TRBJ1-2; D uncertain. Trimming took 5 bases from V and 7 from J, leaving 17 bases between them. Germline CDR1 GTSNPN, CDR2 SVGIG (reference sequence). This CDR3 has 13 residues. The CDR3 loop reads CAWGRDRPLGYTF. In nucleotides, the CDR3 is TGTGCCTGGGGGCGCGACCGACCACTTGGCTACACCTTC.

The gene calls are TRBV6-2 or TRBV6-3 and TRBJ1-2, with D possibly being TRBD1 (5 bases). V lost 5 bases and J lost 8, with 21 bases in between. From germline, CDR1 is MNHEY and CDR2 SVGEGT. The length of the CDR3 is 15 residues. This CDR3 reads CASSNEPGPSRGYTF. For the CDR3, the DNA is TGTGCCAGCAGTAACGAACCGGGACCCTCCCGCGGCTACACCTTC.

This clonotype is deemed hyperexpanded. The V call is TRBV7-2, the J call TRBJ1-2, with TRBD1 matching 7 bases. The CDR3 covers 15 residues. V was clipped by 2 bases and J by 4 bases; unmatched bases: 7. CDR1 is SGHTA and CDR2 is FQGNSA in the germline V gene. The CDR3: CASSLRQGNVYGYTF. The CDR3 nucleotides are TGTGCCAGCAGCTTAAGACAGGGTAATGTCTATGGCTACACCTTC.

This clonotype is deemed large. V and J are TRBV29-1 and TRBJ1-2; TRBD1 might be the D (5 bases). Trimming cost V 5 bases and J 5 bases, with 18 bases left between them. CDR3 length equals 14 residues. The germline CDR1 and CDR2 sequences are SQVTM and ANQGSEA. Here the CDR3 reads CSVPGEDRGYGYTF. The DNA of the CDR3 is TGCAGCGTTCCCGGGGAGGACCGGGGGTATGGCTACACCTTC.

The chain has TRBV6-1 and TRBJ1-1; D is perhaps TRBD1 (5 bases). The CDR3 runs to 11 residues. CDR1 is MNHNS and CDR2 is SASEGT in the germline V gene. Between the trimmed V and J ends, which lost 6 bases and 11 bases, there was a span of 13 bases. The DNA for the CDR3 is TGTGCCAGCAGGCTCTGGGGCGTCGCTTTCTTT. Residues: CASRLWGVAFF.

This chain connects TRBV7-2 to TRBJ2-4; weak D call: TRBD2 (5 bases). Germline CDR1 is SGHTA and CDR2 is FQGNSA. This CDR3 is 15 amino acids long. V lost 4 bases, J lost 0 bases, and 10 bases lay in between. The CDR3 protein is CASSSGLVAKNIQYF. CDR3 bases: TGTGCCAGCAGCTCCGGACTCGTAGCCAAAAACATTCAGTACTTC.

The rearrangement links TRBV19 to TRBJ1-2, with D hard to call. The germline V gene encodes CDR1 LNHDA and CDR2 SQIVND (reference sequence). The CDR3 extends over 12 amino acids. V was clipped by 5 bases and J by 7 bases, with 11 bases between them. The CDR3, as DNA: TGTGCCAGTAGTGCGGGCAGTTTTGGCTACACCTTC. This gives the protein CASSAGSFGYTF.

This clonotype was seen a handful of times. The chain recombines TRBV6-5 with TRBJ2-7; 10 nucleotides match TRBD2. This CDR3 has 16 amino acids. Unmatched junction bases numbered 11, after V lost 2 bases and J lost 7 bases. CDR1 is MNHEY, CDR2 SVGAGI, per germline. The CDR3 coding sequence is TGTGCCAGCAGTTACGGGGCAGCGGGGGGGCCGGAGGAGCAGTACTTC. This translates into CASSYGAAGGPEEQYF.